The source of this T cell receptor beta chain is a study of T cell responses to AZD1222 COVID-19 vaccine. Assay used: immunoSEQ multiplex PCR; TCRdb lists only in-frame clones, some missing. The sample carries tens of thousands of clones, more than 80% recorded once. This clone was seen a few times. What it binds is unknown. The study, taken as a whole, reports: Epitopes outside B.1.351 and B.1.1.7 mutated regions reportedly drew nearly half of spike TCRs. Spike regions recognized by vaccine-associated CD4 TCRs spanned the protein, led by 160-218 and 743-854. Females outnumbered males among donors, who were mostly white British; clonal diversity was possibly underestimated. Two AZD1222 administrations were followed by greater Spike-specific TCR breadth and depth.

The sequence came from an adult in good health. The sample in question was peripheral blood, obtained on day 0 of AZD1222 vaccination.

The CDR3 here is CASSGTGGSYEQYF. The CDR3 bases are TGTGCCAGCAGCGGAACAGGGGGCAGCTACGAGCAGTACTTC. This chain uses TRBV9 with TRBJ2-7; 9 bases match TRBD1. V trimming: 3 bases; J trimming: 3 bases; junction bases outside the gene matches: 4. The V gene's germline CDR1 is SGDLS and CDR2 YYNGEE. The CDR3 loop spans 14 amino acids.